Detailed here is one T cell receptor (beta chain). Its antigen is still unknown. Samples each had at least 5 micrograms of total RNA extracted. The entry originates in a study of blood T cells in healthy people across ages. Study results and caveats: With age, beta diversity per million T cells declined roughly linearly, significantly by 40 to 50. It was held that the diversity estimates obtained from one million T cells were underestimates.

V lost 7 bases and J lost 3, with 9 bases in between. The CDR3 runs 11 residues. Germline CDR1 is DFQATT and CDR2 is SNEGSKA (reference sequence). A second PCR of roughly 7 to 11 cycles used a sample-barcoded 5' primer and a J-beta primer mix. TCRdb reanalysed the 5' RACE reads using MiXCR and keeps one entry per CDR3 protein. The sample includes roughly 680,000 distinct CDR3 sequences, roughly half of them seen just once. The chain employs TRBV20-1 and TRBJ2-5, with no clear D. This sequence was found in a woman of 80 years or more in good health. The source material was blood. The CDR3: CSVEQKETQYF. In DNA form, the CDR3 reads TGCAGTGTTGAGCAAAAAGAGACCCAGTACTTC.